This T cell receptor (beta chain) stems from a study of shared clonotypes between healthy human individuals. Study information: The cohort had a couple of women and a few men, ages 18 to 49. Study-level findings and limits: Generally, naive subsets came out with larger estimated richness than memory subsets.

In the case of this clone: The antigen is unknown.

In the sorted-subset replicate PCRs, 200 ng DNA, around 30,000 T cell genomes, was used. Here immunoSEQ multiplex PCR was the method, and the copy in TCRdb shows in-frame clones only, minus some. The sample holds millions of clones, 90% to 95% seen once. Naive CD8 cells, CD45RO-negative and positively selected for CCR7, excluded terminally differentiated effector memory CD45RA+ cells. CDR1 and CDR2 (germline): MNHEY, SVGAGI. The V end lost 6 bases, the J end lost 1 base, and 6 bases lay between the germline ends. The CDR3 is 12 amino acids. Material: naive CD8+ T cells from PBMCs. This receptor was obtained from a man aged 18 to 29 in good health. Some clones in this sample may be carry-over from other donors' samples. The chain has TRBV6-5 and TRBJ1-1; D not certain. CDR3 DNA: TGTGCCAGCAGGAGTGGGAACACTGAAGCTTTCTTT. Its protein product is CASRSGNTEAFF.